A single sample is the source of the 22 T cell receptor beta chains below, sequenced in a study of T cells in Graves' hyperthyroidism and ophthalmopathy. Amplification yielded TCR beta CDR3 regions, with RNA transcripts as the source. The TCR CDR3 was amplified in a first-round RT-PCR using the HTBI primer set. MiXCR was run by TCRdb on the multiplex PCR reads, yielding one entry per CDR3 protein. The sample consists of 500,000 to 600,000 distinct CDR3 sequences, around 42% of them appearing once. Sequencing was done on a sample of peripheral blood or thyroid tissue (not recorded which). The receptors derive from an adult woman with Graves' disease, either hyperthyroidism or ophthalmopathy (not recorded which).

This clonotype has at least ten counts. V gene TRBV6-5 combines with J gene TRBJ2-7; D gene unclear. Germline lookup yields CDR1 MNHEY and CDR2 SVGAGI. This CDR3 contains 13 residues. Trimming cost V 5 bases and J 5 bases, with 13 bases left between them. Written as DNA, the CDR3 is TGTGCCAGCAGTCTTAATAGCATCCACGAGCAGTACTTC. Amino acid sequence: CASSLNSIHEQYF.

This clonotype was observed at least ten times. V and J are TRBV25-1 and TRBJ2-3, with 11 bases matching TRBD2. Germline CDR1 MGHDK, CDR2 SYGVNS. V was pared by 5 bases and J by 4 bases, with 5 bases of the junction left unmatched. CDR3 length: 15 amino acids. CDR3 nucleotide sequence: TGTGCCAGCAGTCGTCTAGCGGGAGGCGCAGATACGCAGTATTTT. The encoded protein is CASSRLAGGADTQYF.

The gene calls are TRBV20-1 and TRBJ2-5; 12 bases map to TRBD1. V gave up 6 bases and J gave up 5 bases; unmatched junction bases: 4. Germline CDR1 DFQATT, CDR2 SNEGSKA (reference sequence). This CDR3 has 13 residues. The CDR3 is CSAWDRGRETQYF. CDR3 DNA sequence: TGCAGTGCGTGGGACAGGGGGCGGGAGACCCAGTACTTC.

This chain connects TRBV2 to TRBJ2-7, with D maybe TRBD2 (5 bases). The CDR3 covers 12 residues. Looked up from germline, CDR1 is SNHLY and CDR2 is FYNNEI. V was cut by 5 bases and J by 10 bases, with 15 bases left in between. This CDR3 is CASSNLGGRQYF. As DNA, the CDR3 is TGTGCCAGCAGTAACCTCGGAGGCCGACAGTACTTC.

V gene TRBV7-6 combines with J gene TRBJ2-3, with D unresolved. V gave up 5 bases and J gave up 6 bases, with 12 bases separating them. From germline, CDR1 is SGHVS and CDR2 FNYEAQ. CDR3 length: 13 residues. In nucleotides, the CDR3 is TGTGCCAGCAGCGCGCTCGGGCCGGATACGCAGTATTTT. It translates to CASSALGPDTQYF.

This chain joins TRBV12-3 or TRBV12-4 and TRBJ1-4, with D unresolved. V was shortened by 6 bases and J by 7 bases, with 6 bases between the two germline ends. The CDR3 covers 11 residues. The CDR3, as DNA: TGTGCCAGCAGAGGACCTGAAAAACTGTTTTTT. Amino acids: CASRGPEKLFF.

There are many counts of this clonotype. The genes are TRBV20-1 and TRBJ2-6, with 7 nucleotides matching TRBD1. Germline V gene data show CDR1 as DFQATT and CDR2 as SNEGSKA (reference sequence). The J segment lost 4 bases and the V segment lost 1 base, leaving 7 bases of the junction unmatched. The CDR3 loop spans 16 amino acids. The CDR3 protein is CSARGWTGTGANVLTF. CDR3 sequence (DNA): TGCAGTGCTAGAGGATGGACAGGCACCGGGGCCAACGTCCTGACTTTC.

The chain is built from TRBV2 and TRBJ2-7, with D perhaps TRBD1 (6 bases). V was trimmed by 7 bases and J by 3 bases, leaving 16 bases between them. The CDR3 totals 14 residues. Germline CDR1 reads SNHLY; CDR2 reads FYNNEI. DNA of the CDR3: TGTGCCAGCAATGGGGGCCAGCCTAACTACGAGCAGTACTTC. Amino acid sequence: CASNGGQPNYEQYF.

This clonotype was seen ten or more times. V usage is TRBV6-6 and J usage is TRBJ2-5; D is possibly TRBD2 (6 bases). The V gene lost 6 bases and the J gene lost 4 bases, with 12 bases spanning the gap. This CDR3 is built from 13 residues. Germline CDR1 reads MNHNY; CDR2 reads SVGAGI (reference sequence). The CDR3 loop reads CASRKRDSETQYF. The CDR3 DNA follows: TGTGCCAGCAGGAAACGGGACTCAGAGACCCAGTACTTC.

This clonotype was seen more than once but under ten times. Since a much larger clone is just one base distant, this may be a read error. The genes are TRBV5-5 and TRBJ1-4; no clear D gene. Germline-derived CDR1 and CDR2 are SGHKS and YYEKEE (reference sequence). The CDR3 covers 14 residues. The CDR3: CASSLYTLKERLFF. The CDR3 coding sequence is TGTGCCAGCAGCTTGTATACCTTAAAGGAAAGACTGTTTTTT.

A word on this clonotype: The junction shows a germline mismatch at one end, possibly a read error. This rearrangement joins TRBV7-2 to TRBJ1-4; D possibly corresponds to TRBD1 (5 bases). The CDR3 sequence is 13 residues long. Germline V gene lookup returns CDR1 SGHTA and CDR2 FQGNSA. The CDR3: CASSSGHLEKPFF. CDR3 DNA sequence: TGTGCCAGCAGCTCGGGGCACCTTGAAAAACCGTTTTTT. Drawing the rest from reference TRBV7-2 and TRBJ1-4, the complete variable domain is GAGVSQSPSNKVTEKGKDVELRCDPISGHTALYWYRQSLGQGLEFLIYFQGNSAPDKSGLPSDRFSAERTGGSVSTLTIQRTQQEDSAVYLCASSSGHLEKPFFGSGTQLSVL.

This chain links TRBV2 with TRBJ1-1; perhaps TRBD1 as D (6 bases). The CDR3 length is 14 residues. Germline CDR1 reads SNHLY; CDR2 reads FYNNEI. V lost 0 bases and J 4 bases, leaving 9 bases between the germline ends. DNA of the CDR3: TGTGCCAGCAGTGAAGCGCGCAGGGGCACTGAAGCTTTCTTT. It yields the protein CASSEARRGTEAFF.

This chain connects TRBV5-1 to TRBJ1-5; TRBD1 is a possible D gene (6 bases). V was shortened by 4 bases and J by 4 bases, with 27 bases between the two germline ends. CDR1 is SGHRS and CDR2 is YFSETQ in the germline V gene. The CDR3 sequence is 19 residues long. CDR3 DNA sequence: TGCGCCAGCAGCCCAACCCTTCCAGCGGGGGCGGGAAGGAATCAGCCCCAGCATTTT. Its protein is CASSPTLPAGAGRNQPQHF.

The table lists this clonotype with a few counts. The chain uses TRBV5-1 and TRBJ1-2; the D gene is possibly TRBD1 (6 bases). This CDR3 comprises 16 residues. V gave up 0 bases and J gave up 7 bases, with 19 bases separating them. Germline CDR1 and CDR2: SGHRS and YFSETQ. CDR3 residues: CASSLGAGANGGGYTF. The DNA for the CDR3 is TGCGCCAGCAGCTTGGGGGCAGGGGCAAACGGTGGTGGCTACACCTTC.

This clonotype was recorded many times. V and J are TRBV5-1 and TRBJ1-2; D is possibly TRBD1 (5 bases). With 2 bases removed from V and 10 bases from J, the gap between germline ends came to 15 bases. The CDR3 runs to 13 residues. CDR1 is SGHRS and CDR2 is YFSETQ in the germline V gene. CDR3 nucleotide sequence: TGCGCCAGCAGCTTCCGGGACTTGGGGGACTACACCTTC. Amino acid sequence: CASSFRDLGDYTF.

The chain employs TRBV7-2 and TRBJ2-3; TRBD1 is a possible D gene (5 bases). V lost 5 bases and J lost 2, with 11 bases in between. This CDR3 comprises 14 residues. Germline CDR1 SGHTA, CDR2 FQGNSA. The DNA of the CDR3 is TGTGCCAGCAGCATCAGGGTTCTCACAGATACGCAGTATTTT. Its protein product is CASSIRVLTDTQYF.

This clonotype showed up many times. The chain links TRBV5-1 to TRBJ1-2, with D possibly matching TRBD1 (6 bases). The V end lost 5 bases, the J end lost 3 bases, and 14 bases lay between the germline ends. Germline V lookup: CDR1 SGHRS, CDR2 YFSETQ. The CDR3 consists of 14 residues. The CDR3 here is CASSRNRDDYGYTF. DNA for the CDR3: TGCGCCAGCAGTCGTAACAGGGACGACTATGGCTACACCTTC. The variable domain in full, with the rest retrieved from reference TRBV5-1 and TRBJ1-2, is KAGVTQTPRYLIKTRGQQVTLSCSPISGHRSVSWYQQTPGQGLQFLFEYFSETQRNKGNFPGRFSGRQFSNSRSEMNVSTLELGDSALYLCASSRNRDDYGYTFGSGTRLTVV.

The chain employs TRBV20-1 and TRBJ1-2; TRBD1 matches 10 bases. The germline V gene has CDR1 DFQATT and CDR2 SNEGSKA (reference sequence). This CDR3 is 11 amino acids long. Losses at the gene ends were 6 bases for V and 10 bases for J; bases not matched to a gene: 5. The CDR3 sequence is CSAWDRGDYTF. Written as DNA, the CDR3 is TGCAGTGCGTGGGACAGGGGAGACTACACCTTC.

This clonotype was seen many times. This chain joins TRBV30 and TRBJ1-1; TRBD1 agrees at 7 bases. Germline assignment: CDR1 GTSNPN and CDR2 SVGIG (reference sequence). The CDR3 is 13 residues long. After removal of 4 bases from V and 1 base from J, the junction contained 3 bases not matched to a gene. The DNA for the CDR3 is TGTGCCTGGAAGACAGGGCAGAACACTGAAGCTTTCTTT. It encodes CAWKTGQNTEAFF.

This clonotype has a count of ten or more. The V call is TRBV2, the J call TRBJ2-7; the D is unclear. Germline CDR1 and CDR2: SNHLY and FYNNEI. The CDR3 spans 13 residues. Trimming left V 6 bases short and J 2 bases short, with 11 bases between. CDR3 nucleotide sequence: TGTGCCAGCAGGAGGTCCCTCCCCTACGAGCAGTACTTC. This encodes CASRRSLPYEQYF.

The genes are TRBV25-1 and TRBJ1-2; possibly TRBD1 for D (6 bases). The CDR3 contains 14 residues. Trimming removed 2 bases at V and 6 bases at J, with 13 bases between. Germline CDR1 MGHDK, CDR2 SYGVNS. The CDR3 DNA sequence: TGTGCCAGCAGTGAAGTGGGGGGCATCCATGGCTACACCTTC. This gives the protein CASSEVGGIHGYTF.

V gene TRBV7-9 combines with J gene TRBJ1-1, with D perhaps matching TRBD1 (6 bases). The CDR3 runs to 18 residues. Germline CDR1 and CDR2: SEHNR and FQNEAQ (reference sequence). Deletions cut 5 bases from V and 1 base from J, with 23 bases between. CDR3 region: CASSPGLGWGAENTEAFF. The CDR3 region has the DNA TGTGCCAGCAGCCCCGGTCTCGGCTGGGGGGCGGAGAACACTGAAGCTTTCTTT. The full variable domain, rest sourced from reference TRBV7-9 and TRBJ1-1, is DTGVSQNPRHKITKRGQNVTFRCDPISEHNRLYWYRQTLGQGPEFLTYFQNEAQLEKSRLLSDRFSAERPKGSFSTLEIQRTEQGDSAMYLCASSPGLGWGAENTEAFFGQGTRLTVV.